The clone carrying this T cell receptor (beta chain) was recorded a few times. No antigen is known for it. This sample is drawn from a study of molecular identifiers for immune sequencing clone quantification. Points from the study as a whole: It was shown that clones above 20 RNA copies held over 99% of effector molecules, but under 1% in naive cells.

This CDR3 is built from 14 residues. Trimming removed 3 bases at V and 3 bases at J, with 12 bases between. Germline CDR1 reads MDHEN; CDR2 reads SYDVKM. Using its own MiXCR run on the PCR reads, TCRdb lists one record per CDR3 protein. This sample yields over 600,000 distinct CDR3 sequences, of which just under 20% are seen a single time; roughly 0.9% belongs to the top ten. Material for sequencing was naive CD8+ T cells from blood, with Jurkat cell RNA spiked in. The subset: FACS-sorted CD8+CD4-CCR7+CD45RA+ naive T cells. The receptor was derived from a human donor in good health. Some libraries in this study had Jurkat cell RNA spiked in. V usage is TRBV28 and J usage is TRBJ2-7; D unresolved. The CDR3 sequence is CASSFGTDFYEQYF. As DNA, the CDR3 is TGTGCCAGCAGTTTCGGCACGGATTTCTACGAGCAGTACTTC.